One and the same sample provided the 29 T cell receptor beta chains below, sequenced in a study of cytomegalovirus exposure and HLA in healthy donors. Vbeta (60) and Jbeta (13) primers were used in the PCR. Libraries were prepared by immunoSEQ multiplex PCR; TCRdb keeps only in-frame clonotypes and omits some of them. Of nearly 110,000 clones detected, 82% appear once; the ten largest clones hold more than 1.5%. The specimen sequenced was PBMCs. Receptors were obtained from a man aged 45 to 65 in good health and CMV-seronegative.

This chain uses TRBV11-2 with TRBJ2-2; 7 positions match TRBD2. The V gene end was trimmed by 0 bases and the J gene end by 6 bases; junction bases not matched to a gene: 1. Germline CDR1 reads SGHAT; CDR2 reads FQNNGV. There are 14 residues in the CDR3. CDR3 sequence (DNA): TGTGCCAGCAGCTTAGATCTAGCGGCCGGGGAGCTGTTTTTT. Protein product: CASSLDLAAGELFF.

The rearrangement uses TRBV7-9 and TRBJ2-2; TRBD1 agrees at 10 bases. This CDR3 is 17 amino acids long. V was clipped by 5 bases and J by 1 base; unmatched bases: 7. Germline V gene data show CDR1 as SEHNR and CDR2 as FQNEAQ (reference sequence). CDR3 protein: CASSPRTGGRNTGELFF. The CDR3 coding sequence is TGTGCCAGCAGCCCTCGGACAGGGGGGAGGAACACCGGGGAGCTGTTTTTT.

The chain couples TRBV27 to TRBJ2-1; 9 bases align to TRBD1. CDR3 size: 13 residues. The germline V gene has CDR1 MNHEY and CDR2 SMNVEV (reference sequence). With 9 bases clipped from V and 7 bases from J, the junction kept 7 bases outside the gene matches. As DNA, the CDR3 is TGTGCCAGTACCGGGACAGGGTCAAATGAGCAGTTCTTC. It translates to CASTGTGSNEQFF.

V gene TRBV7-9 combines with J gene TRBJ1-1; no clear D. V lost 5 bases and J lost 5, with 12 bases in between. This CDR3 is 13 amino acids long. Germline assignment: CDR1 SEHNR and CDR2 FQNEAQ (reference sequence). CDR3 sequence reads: CASSHLTETEAFF. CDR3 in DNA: TGTGCCAGCAGCCACCTGACGGAGACTGAAGCTTTCTTT.

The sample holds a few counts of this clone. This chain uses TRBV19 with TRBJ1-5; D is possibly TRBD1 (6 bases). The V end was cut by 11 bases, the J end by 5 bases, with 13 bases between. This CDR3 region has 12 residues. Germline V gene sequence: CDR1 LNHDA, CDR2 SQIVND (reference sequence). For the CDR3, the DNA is TGTGCCGTTGGGACACTTGATCAGCCCCAGCATTTT. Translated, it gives CAVGTLDQPQHF.

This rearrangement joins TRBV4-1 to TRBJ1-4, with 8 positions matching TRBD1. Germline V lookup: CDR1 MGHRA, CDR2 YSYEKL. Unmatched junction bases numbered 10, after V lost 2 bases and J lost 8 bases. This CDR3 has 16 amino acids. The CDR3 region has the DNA TGCGCCAGCAGCCAAATACACAGGGGGTTATCAGAAAAACTGTTTTTT. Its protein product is CASSQIHRGLSEKLFF.

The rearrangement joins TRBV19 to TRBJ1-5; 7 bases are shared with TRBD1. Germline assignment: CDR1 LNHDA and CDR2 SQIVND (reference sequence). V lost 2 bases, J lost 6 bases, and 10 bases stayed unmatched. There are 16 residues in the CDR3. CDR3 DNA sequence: TGTGCCAGTAGTATAACCGGGACAGAATCGAGTCAGCCCCAGCATTTT. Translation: CASSITGTESSQPQHF.

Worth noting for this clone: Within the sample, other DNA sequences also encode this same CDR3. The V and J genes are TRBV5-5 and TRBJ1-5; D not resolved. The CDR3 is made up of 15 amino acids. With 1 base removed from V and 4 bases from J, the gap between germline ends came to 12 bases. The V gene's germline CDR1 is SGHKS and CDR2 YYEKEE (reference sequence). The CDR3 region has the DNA TGTGCCAGCAGCTTGAGTCAGCGTTCGAATCAGCCCCAGCATTTT. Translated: CASSLSQRSNQPQHF.

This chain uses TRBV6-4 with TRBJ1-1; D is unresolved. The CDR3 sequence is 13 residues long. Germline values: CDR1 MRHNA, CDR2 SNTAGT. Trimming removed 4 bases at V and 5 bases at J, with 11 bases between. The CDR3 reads CASSAWEGTEAFF. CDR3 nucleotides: TGTGCCAGCAGTGCATGGGAGGGAACTGAAGCTTTCTTT.

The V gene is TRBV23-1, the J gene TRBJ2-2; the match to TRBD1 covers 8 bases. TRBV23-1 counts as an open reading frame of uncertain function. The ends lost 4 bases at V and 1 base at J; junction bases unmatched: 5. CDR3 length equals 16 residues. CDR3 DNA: TGCGCCAGCAGTCGCACCGGGACAGGGAACACCGGGGAGCTGTTTTTT. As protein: CASSRTGTGNTGELFF.

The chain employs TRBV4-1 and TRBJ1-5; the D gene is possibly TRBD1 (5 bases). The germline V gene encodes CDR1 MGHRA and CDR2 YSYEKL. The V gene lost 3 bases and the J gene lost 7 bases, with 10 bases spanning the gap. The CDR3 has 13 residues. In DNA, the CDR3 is TGCGCCAGCAGCCAGGCCAGGGAACAGCCCCAGCATTTT. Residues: CASSQAREQPQHF.

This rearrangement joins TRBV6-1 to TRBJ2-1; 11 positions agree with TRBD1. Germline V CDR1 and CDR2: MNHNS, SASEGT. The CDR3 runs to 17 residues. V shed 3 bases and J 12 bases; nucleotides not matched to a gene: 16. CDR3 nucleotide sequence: TGTGCCAGCAGTGATACGGCCTCGGACAGGGGGCTGGCGTGGCAGTTCTTC. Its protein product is CASSDTASDRGLAWQFF.

CDR3 sequence: CASSPRGTGVGSPLHF. CDR3 in DNA: TGTGCCAGCAGCCCAAGGGGGACAGGGGTAGGTTCACCCCTCCACTTT. This rearrangement joins TRBV13 to TRBJ1-6; TRBD1 agrees at 10 bases. The CDR3 is 16 amino acids. The V segment lost 5 bases and the J segment 9 bases; nucleotides outside the gene matches: 10. The germline V gene has CDR1 PRHDT and CDR2 FYEKMQ (reference sequence).

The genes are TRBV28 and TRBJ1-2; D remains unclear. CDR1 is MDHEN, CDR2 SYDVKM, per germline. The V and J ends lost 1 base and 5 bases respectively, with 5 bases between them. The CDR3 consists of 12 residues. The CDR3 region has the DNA TGTGCCAGCAGTTTATCTGTGTATGGCTACACCTTC. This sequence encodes CASSLSVYGYTF.

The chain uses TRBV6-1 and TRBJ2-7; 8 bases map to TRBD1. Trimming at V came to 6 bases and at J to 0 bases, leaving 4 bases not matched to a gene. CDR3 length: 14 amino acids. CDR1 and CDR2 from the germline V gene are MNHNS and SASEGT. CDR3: CASRAGTGSYEQYF. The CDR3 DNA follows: TGTGCCAGCAGAGCTGGGACAGGCTCCTACGAGCAGTACTTC.

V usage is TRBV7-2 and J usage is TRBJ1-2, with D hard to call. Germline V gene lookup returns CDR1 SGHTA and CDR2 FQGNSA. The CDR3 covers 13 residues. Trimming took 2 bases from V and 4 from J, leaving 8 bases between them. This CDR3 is CASSLQAIYGYTF. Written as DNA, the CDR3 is TGTGCCAGCAGCTTACAGGCCATCTATGGCTACACCTTC.

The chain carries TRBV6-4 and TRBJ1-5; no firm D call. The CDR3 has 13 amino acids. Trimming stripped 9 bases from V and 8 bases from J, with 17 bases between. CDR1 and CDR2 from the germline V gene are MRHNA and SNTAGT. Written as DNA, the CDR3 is TGTGCCAGTTCCCGGGATCAATCAGAGCCCCAGCATTTT. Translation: CASSRDQSEPQHF.

The CDR3 DNA is TGTGCCTGGAAGTACTTCTCCTACAATGAGCAGTTCTTC. It specifies CAWKYFSYNEQFF. The rearrangement uses TRBV30 and TRBJ2-1; D gene unclear. The CDR3 spans 13 residues. With 4 bases removed from V and 0 bases from J, the gap between germline ends came to 7 bases. CDR1 GTSNPN and CDR2 SVGIG come from the germline V gene (reference sequence).

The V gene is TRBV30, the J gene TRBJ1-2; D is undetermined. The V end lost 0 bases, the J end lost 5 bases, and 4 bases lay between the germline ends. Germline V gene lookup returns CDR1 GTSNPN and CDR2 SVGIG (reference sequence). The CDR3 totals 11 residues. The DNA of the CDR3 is TGTGCCTGGAGTGTACTTTATGGCTACACCTTC. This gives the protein CAWSVLYGYTF.

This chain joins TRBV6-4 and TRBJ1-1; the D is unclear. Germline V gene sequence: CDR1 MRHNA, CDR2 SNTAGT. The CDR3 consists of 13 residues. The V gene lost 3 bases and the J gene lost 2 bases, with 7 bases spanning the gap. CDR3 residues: CASSETPNTEAFF. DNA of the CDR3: TGTGCCAGCAGTGAGACACCTAACACTGAAGCTTTCTTT.

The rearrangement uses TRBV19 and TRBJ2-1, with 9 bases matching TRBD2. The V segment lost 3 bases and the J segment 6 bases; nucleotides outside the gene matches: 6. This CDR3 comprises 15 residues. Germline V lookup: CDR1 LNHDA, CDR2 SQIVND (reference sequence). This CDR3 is CASSISSGGPNEQFF. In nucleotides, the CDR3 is TGTGCCAGTAGTATCAGTAGCGGGGGCCCCAATGAGCAGTTCTTC.

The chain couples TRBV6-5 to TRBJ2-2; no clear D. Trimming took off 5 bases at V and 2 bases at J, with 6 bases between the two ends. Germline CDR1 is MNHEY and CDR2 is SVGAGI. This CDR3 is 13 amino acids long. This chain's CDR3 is CASSPQNTGELFF. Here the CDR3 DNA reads TGTGCCAGCAGTCCACAAAACACCGGGGAGCTGTTTTTT.

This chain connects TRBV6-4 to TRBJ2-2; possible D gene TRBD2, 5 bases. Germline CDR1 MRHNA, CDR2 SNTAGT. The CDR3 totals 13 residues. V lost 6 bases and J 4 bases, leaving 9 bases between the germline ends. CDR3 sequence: CASRLGGTGELFF. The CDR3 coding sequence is TGTGCCAGCAGACTAGGCGGCACCGGGGAGCTGTTTTTT.

The CDR3 protein is CAWSGQFFSYEQYF. In DNA, the CDR3 is TGTGCCTGGAGTGGACAGTTTTTTTCCTACGAGCAGTACTTC. This rearrangement joins TRBV30 to TRBJ2-7, with D perhaps matching TRBD1 (5 bases). V lost 1 base and J 1 base, leaving 11 bases between the germline ends. This CDR3 region has 14 residues. The germline V gene encodes CDR1 GTSNPN and CDR2 SVGIG (reference sequence).

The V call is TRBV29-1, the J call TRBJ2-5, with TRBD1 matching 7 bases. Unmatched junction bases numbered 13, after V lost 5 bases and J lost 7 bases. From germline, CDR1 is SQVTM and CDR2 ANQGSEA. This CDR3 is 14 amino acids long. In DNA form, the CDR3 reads TGCAGCGTTCTCTCCCAGGGGGAAGTTGGGACCCAGTACTTC. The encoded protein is CSVLSQGEVGTQYF.

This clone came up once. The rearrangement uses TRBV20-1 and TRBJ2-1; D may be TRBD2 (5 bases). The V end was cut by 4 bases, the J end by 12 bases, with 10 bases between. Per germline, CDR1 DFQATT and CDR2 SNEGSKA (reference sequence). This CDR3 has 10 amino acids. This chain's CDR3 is CSATEEVQFF. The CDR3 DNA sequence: TGCAGTGCTACCGAGGAGGTGCAGTTCTTC.

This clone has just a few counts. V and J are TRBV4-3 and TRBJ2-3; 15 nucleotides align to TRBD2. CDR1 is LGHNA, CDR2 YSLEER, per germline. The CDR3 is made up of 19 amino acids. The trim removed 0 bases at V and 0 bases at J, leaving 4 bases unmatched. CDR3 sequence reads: CASSQEPGLAGGSTDTQYF. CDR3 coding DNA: TGCGCCAGCAGCCAAGAGCCGGGACTAGCGGGGGGCAGCACAGATACGCAGTATTTT.

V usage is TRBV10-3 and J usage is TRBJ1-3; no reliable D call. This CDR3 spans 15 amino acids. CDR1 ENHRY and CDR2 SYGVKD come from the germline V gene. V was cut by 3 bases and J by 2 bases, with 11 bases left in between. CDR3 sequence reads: CAISDLGEAGNTIYF. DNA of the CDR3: TGTGCCATCAGTGATCTTGGGGAGGCTGGAAACACCATATATTTT.

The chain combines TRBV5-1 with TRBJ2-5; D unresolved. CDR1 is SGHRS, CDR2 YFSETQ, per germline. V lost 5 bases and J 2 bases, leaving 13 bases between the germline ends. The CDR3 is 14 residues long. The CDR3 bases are TGCGCCAGCAGGTATTGGAGTCTACAAGAGACCCAGTACTTC. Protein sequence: CASRYWSLQETQYF.